This TCR beta chain was sequenced in a study of CD8+ T cells in alopecia areata (dated by TCRdb to the late 2010s). As for the study more broadly: Treated patients were enrolled in an open-label pilot trial of oral tofacitinib, 5 to 10 mg twice daily, for moderate-to-severe alopecia areata. Tofacitinib was administered for 6 to 18 months, and 6 months of follow-up off drug were then conducted to assess delayed response and recurrence. In both human patients and the C3H/HeJ mouse model, the study applied high-throughput TCRbeta sequencing to look at T cell clonal expansion in alopecia areata. Human TCRbeta sequencing covered scalp tissue and sorted CD4+ and CD8+ peripheral blood T cells from patchy and totalis/universalis alopecia areata patients and healthy controls. Patients on tofacitinib were biopsied at baseline and after 4 and 24 weeks of treatment, and several of the patients also had a later scalp biopsy. Scalp clonality was compared across normal scalp (n=4), patchy alopecia areata scalp (n=8), and alopecia totalis/universalis scalp (n=8). RNA came from the PAXgene miRNA kit for fixed scalp, the miRNeasy kit for PBMCs, and the RNeasy kit for mouse skin. Amplification of TCRbeta CDR3 regions was done by immunoSEQ multiplex PCR using 35 Vbeta forward primers and 13 Jbeta reverse primers. General study outcomes and caveats: Resident alphabeta T cells in normal human skin are also sequenced, complicating scalp TCR repertoire analysis, unlike mouse skin dominated by gammadelta T cells. Shared TCR sequences between patients were less evident than in mice, which may be partly attributable to HLA diversity in the patient population. Compared with normal scalp, lesional scalp, particularly in alopecia totalis/universalis, had higher clonality and more expanded CD8+ clones, which suggests antigenic drive.

From cysteine to phenylalanine, the CDR3 is 15 amino acids long. The only DNA kept is the CDR3, 45 bases in frame from the first base. Cut back by 5 bases and 1 base, the V and J ends lie 14 bases apart. Via the germline V gene, CDR1 is SNHLY and CDR2 FYNNEI. Receptor libraries were prepared by the immunoSEQ multiplex PCR assay. RNA was extracted from all samples and reverse transcribed into cDNA as template for TCR sequencing. First-strand cDNA was synthesized using SuperScript III with a 2:1 mix of oligo-dT and random hexamers. A synthetic immune receptor repertoire was used to measure amplification bias, and any remaining bias was corrected computationally. The paper's processing steps were these. Raw reads were preprocessed to remove errors, and CDR3 was defined by IMGT conventions from the conserved cysteine to phenylalanine. Clonality was computed by normalizing Shannon entropy by log2 of the number of productive unique TCRs and subtracting the result from 1. Whether scalp clones were CD4 or CD8 was inferred by matching scalp TCRbeta sequences against CD4 and CD8 repertoires sorted from blood. Here the immuneACCESS table is served through TCRdb, limited to in-frame sequences with V and J called. Missing clones are a known gap in these copies; in checked studies unresolved V genes cover under half, and the rest lacks a known reason. V and J calls and clone size are given by that table; D and trimming were obtained from the DNA. The sample table lists 130,000 to 150,000 clones, around 51% of them with a count of one. Approximately 0.99% of the sample belongs to the ten largest clones.

This specimen's time point label, per the study, means: baseline before oral tofacitinib. Lesional scalp punch biopsies and peripheral blood were obtained from alopecia areata patients. PBMCs were isolated by density centrifugation and stained for CD3, CD4 and CD8, and CD4+ and CD8+ T cells were sorted on a FACSAria. About this clone itself: Its antigen is still unknown. Per-base quality was not reported, and no clone a single base away is much larger than it.

The TCR was taken from a human donor with alopecia areata. This material consisted of CD4+ T cells sorted from blood, taken at week 0. Recombination linked TRBV2 to TRBJ1-2, with a tentative D gene TRBD1 over 6 matching bases. DNA sequence: TGTGCCAGCAGTTTAACAGGGCCTGGTAACTATGGCTACACCTTC. Its translation reads: CASSLTGPGNYGYTF.